This T cell receptor beta chain was obtained from a study of regulatory T cells in long-lasting Graves disease. Investigators prepared the TCR beta libraries by applying iRepertoire HTBI primers and Arm-PCR of CDR3 regions. TCRdb re-derived calls from the multiplex PCR reads in MiXCR, one entry per CDR3 protein. The data show fewer than 650,000 distinct CDR3 sequences, with roughly 16% seen just once and about 12% held by the top ten. Looked up from germline, CDR1 is LNHDA and CDR2 is SQIVND (reference sequence). The CDR3 has 15 residues. V lost 7 bases, J lost 4 bases, and 7 bases stayed unmatched. The time point denotes: newly diagnosed GD, antithyroid drugs for less than 3 months. Generation of the TCR library employed RNA extracted from PBMCs. This same sample was also taken into another study, of T cells in Graves' hyperthyroidism and ophthalmopathy.

This clonotype was obtained from a man aged 18 to 29 with Graves disease. V and J are TRBV19 and TRBJ2-1, with 10 bases identical to TRBD2. The specimen comprised peripheral blood mononuclear cells (PBMCs), sampled at new diagnosis, from a patient treated with antithyroid drugs. CDR3 DNA: TGTGCCAGTACCGAGGGACTAGCGAGATACAATGAGCAGTTCTTC. This encodes CASTEGLARYNEQFF.